These T cell receptor beta chains were read from a single sample in a study of T cell repertoires in cytomegalovirus infection. From the reads, TCRdb called clonotypes with MiXCR, one entry per CDR3 protein. The table includes more than 150,000 distinct CDR3 sequences, about 20% detected once. Sequencing was carried out using PBMCs. The receptors stem from a human donor in good health (CMV status not recorded). Some clones in this sample may be carry-over from other donors' samples. The CDR3 runs from the conserved cysteine through the conserved F or W. Each record gives: D gene, V gene, clone size, J gene, CDR3 DNA, CDR3 protein. The D gene is left open where the match is weak. Expanded clones get a size class; other rows say once, few or many, or leave the size out.

>.|TRBV29-1|few|TRBJ2-1
TGCAGCGTCCAGGACTACAATGAGCAGTTCTTC
CSVQDYNEQFF
>.|TRBV5-6|few|TRBJ2-1
TGTGCCAGCAGCTTGGTAGCAGGGCAGAGCTCCTACAATGAGCAGTTCTTC
CASSLVAGQSSYNEQFF
>TRBD2|TRBV7-8|many|TRBJ2-2
TGTGCCAGCAGGAAGCTTGGTTTTGGGACTAGCGGGAACACCGGGGAGCTGTTTTTT
CASRKLGFGTSGNTGELFF
>.|TRBV28|many|TRBJ1-1
TGTGCCAGCAGTCCTAGCCCCGCCCAGTACACTGAAGCTTTCTTT
CASSPSPAQYTEAFF
>.|TRBV4-1|.|TRBJ1-2
TGCGCCAGCAGCCAAGATCGGGAGGGACGTGGCTACACCTTC
CASSQDREGRGYTF
>.|TRBV6-4|few|TRBJ2-6
TGTGCCAGCAGTGATGGGAGCTCTGGGGCCAACGTCCTGACTTTC
CASSDGSSGANVLTF
>.|TRBV4-1|.|TRBJ1-2
TGCGCCAGCAGCCTTGGGACGCGAAGGACTAACTATGGCTACACCTTC
CASSLGTRRTNYGYTF
>.|TRBV7-6|few|TRBJ1-1
TGTGCCAGCAGTCCACCCGGAGCTGAAGCTTTCTTT
CASSPPGAEAFF
>TRBD1|TRBV7-2|many|TRBJ1-3
TGTGCCAGCAGCCCGACAGGGTCTGGAAACACCATATATTTT
CASSPTGSGNTIYF
>TRBD1|TRBV28|many|TRBJ2-5
TGTGCCAGCAGTTTATTCGGGACAGTTGGGCGAGAGACCCAGTACTTC
CASSLFGTVGRETQYF
>.|TRBV5-1|.|TRBJ2-4
TGCGCCAGCAGCTTGTGGGGGGAGGCCAAAAACATTCAGTACTTC
CASSLWGEAKNIQYF
>.|TRBV7-2|many|TRBJ1-1
TGTGCCAGCAGCCTCCATACCTCAACAGGAGTCACTGAAGCTTTCTTT
CASSLHTSTGVTEAFF
>.|TRBV29-1|.|TRBJ2-2
TGCAGCGTATGGGGTAACACCGGGGAGCTGTTTTTT
CSVWGNTGELFF
>.|TRBV20-1|.|TRBJ1-5
TGCAGTGCGGGAGGAACAGGGTGGGAGCCCCAGCATTTT
CSAGGTGWEPQHF
>.|TRBV6-2/TRBV6-3|many|TRBJ2-1
TGTGCCAGCAGTCCCGGGGGCCTCTGGAATGAGCAGTTCTTC
CASSPGGLWNEQFF
>TRBD2|TRBV2|.|TRBJ2-5
TGTGCCAGCAGTGAACTAGCGGGGGCCCAAGAGACCCAGTACTTC
CASSELAGAQETQYF
>.|TRBV28|.|TRBJ2-1
TGTGCCAGCAGTTTTTCCGGGAGTTTCGGCAATGAGCAGTTCTTC
CASSFSGSFGNEQFF
>.|TRBV19|few|TRBJ1-2
TGTGCCAGTAGAGTACCGGGACAAGCCTCCTATGGCTACACCTTC
CASRVPGQASYGYTF
>.|TRBV6-6|.|TRBJ2-1
TGTGCCAGCAGCTCATCGCCCGGTAATGAGCAGTTCTTC
CASSSSPGNEQFF
>.|TRBV7-2|few|TRBJ1-2
TGTGCCAGCAGCACCTCCCGGGGCGGCTACACCTTC
CASSTSRGGYTF